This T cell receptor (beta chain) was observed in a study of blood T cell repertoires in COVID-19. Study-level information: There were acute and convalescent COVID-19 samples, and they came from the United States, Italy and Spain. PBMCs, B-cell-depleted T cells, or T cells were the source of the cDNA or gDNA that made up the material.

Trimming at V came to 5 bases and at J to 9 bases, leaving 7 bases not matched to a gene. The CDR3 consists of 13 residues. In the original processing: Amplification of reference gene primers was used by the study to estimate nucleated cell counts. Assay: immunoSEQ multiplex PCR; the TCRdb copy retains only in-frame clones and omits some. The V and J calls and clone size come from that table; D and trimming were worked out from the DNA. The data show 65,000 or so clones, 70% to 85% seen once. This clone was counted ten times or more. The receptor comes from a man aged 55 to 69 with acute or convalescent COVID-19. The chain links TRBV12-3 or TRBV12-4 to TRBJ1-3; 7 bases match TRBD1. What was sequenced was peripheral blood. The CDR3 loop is CASSRRSGGTIYF. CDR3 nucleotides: TGTGCCAGCAGTCGCCGTTCAGGGGGCACCATATATTTT.